Here is one T cell receptor (beta chain) with its context. The antigen remains unidentified. The CDR3 is 19 residues long. The V end lost 6 bases, the J end lost 1 base, and 28 bases lay between the germline ends. Germline V gene lookup returns CDR1 MNHEY and CDR2 SVGEGT. This specimen belongs to a study of naive and memory T cell subsets. Findings and limits, study-wide: A few larger clonotypes appeared in naive repertoires, especially CD8, possibly memory cells re-expressing CD45RA.

An equimolar mix of two oligonucleotides served as the beta constant-region primer for TRBC1 and TRBC2. Four rounds of PCR amplified the ligated cDNA using nested alpha and beta constant-region primers plus SP2. Ligation attached a single-stranded oligonucleotide with a 12-nucleotide UMI and the SP2 primer to the cDNA 3' end. TCRdb reanalysed the UMI-ligation and nested PCR reads using MiXCR and keeps one entry per CDR3 protein. The table lists roughly 140,000 distinct CDR3 sequences, approximately 21% of them singletons, with about 0.57% in the top ten. CD4+ T cell IFNgamma after overnight CMV lysate exposure gave donor CMV status. Four subsets defined by CD45RA and CD27 were sorted after CD3, CD4, CD8 and live/dead staining.

The source material was naive CD8+ T cells from blood. The V and J genes are TRBV6-2 or TRBV6-3 and TRBJ2-7; perhaps TRBD1 as D (6 bases). The source is a human donor in good health. CDR3 residues: CASSTNPGQFRTYSYEQYF. The CDR3 bases are TGTGCCAGCAGCACGAACCCAGGACAGTTCCGAACTTATTCCTACGAGCAGTACTTC.